This T cell receptor (beta chain) comes out of a study of T cells expressing NK-cell markers (TCRdb year 2020). With regard to the full study: TCR beta-chain repertoires were profiled in sorted CD3+CD56+NKG2C+, CD3+CD56+NKG2C- and CD3+CD56-NKG2C+ T-cell subsets from several donors. Randomly selected healthy volunteers, three men and five women, were used as the eight sequenced donors. Illumina HiSeq 2000/2500, MiSeq or NextSeq was used to sequence libraries as 2 x 150 bp reads. Among the eight sequenced donors, seven were HCMV-seropositive and one was HCMV-seronegative.

The germline V gene yields WSHSY for CDR1 and SAAADI for CDR2. The CDR3 has 15 amino acids, counting the end cysteine and phenylalanine. No nucleotide data were recorded. Worth noting for this clonotype: Its target antigen remains unknown.

Sequencing relied on an Illumina HiSeq 2000. TCR beta cDNA libraries were prepared using 5'RACE template switching, which introduced a universal primer site and unique molecular identifiers. cDNA synthesis was primed from the TCR beta constant segment and was followed by two successive PCR amplification steps. The paper's data handling went like this. MIGEC was used to demultiplex reads and group reads by UMI, and MiTCR was used to assemble and quantify clonotypes. To remove erroneous sequences, TCR cDNA sequences were retained only when supported by two or more reads. The tcR package was used for downstream repertoire analysis, with clonotypes matched between fractions based on CDR3 nucleotide sequence plus V segment. VDJmatch was used to annotate antigen specificity against VDJdb, with one amino acid substitution allowed in CDR3. TCRdb reprocessed the reads into one record per CDR3 protein sequence, lacking DNA. TCRdb's processing, not the authors' own work, is the source of the V and J calls. This sample's records show roughly 430,000 distinct CDR3 sequences. The ten most abundant clones make up 7.3% of the sample.

A commercial ELISA kit detecting HCMV-specific IgG in serum was used to determine HCMV serostatus. Peripheral blood mononuclear cells were isolated from blood by Ficoll density gradient centrifugation. Broad study findings and their caveats: In roughly 6 donors, the dominant CD3+CD56+NKG2C+ clonotypes were found to rank among the top 10 CD8+ clonotypes and to make up 1.0-7.0% of CD8+ T cells. Those dominant clonotypes were again the most abundant among CD3+CD56-NKG2C+ cells in a few donors, at about 25-65%. Whether the expanded NKG2C-expressing T cell clones were specific for HCMV antigens remained unclear.

Here the chain combines TRBV10-2 and TRBJ2-1; TCRdb returns TRBD2, unconfirmable since there is no DNA. Sequenced material: blood T cells: a sorted CD56 or NKG2C T cell subset, CD4+ or CD8+ T cells, or bulk PBMC T cells (not recorded which). The TCR comes from a woman aged 18 to 75 in good health. The CDR3 region: CASNSLAGGRNEQFF.